These T cell receptor beta chains were read from a single sample in a study of regulatory T cells in long-lasting Graves disease. Each CDR3 protein is one row after TCRdb ran MiXCR on the multiplex PCR reads. The sample has 450,000 or so distinct CDR3 sequences, approximately 23% seen once. Sequences were derived from peripheral blood mononuclear cells (PBMCs), sampled when the disease was refractory, from a patient treated with antithyroid drugs. These receptors all come from a female donor with Graves disease. Both conserved end residues are part of each CDR3. A D gene is named only where the DNA matches it firmly. Some rows have no size entry. The others give once, few or many, or a class for an expanded clone.

V: TRBV12-3/TRBV12-4
size: many
D: -
J: TRBJ1-2
DNA: TGTGCCAGCAGTTTAATGGGGGCGGCTGGCTACACCTTC
CDR3: CASSLMGAAGYTF

V: TRBV2
size: many
D: -
J: TRBJ2-7
DNA: TGTGCCAGCAGTGAGGCCGACAGAAGGGGCGAGCAGTACTTC
CDR3: CASSEADRRGEQYF

V: TRBV2
size: -
D: TRBD1
J: TRBJ2-7
DNA: TGTGCCAGCAGCTCCCGGGACAGGCGCTCCGGGGAGCAGTACTTC
CDR3: CASSSRDRRSGEQYF

V: TRBV28
size: many
D: -
J: TRBJ1-4
DNA: TGTGCCAGCATTTCCCCGACAGCGGTTAATGAAAAACTGTTTTTT
CDR3: CASISPTAVNEKLFF

V: TRBV5-1
size: -
D: -
J: TRBJ2-1
DNA: TGCGCCAGCAGCTTGACAGGGAGAGTAGAGCAGTTCTTC
CDR3: CASSLTGRVEQFF

V: TRBV7-2
size: -
D: -
J: TRBJ1-5
DNA: TGTGCCAGCAGCCCACGGGGGGTGGGCAATCAGCCCCAGCATTTT
CDR3: CASSPRGVGNQPQHF

V: TRBV6-1
size: many
D: -
J: TRBJ2-5
DNA: TGTGCCAGCAGCCACGTTTTAGGGGGTGAGACCCAGTACTTC
CDR3: CASSHVLGGETQYF

V: TRBV9
size: -
D: -
J: TRBJ2-7
DNA: TGTGCCAGCAGCGCGGAATCCGAGCAGTACTTC
CDR3: CASSAESEQYF

V: TRBV7-3
size: few
D: -
J: TRBJ2-5
DNA: TGTGCCAGCAGCCCCCGGGACGCCGGCCAAGAGACCCAGTACTTC
CDR3: CASSPRDAGQETQYF

V: TRBV20-1
size: many
D: -
J: TRBJ2-7
DNA: TGCAGTGCTAGCTCACCATCACTACGAGAGCAGTACTTC
CDR3: CSASSPSLREQYF

V: TRBV30
size: -
D: TRBD1
J: TRBJ2-4
DNA: TGTGCCTGGAGTGTACAGGACAGGGGGAATCTGTACTTC
CDR3: CAWSVQDRGNLYF

V: TRBV28
size: many
D: -
J: TRBJ1-5
DNA: TGTGCCAGCAGTTTACAAGCAGGGGAGATGGCCCAGCATTTT
CDR3: CASSLQAGEMAQHF

V: TRBV28
size: many
D: -
J: TRBJ2-2
DNA: TGTGCCAGCCGAACCCTGGGGACCGGGGAGCTGTTTTTT
CDR3: CASRTLGTGELFF

V: TRBV6-1
size: many
D: -
J: TRBJ1-1
DNA: TGTGCCAGCAGTCTTTTTTTCCGGGCCGGTGACACTGAAGCTTTCTTT
CDR3: CASSLFFRAGDTEAFF

V: TRBV10-3
size: few
D: -
J: TRBJ1-5
DNA: TGTGCCATCAGTGAGTCTAGTACGGGTCAGCCCCAGCATTTT
CDR3: CAISESSTGQPQHF

V: TRBV28
size: -
D: TRBD1
J: TRBJ1-1
DNA: TGTGCCAGCAGCACCGGGACAGGGGGCGCGTTGGCCGAAGCTTTCTTT
CDR3: CASSTGTGGALAEAFF

V: TRBV2
size: many
D: -
J: TRBJ2-2
DNA: TGTGCCAGCATCAGGATGGGCACCGGGGAGCTGTTTTTT
CDR3: CASIRMGTGELFF

V: TRBV6-5
size: few
D: -
J: TRBJ1-5
DNA: TGTGCCAGCAGTTACTCGATCGAGAAGGGTCCGGGGAATAGCAATCAGCCCCAGCATTTT
CDR3: CASSYSIEKGPGNSNQPQHF

V: TRBV20-1
size: few
D: TRBD2
J: TRBJ2-5
DNA: TGCAGTGCTAGCGGGGGGGCCGAGGAGACCCAGTACTTC
CDR3: CSASGGAEETQYF

V: TRBV19
size: few
D: -
J: TRBJ1-5
DNA: TGTGCCAGTACCTCTAGGCGGTCCAGGGGAGGGAATCAGCCCCAGCATTTT
CDR3: CASTSRRSRGGNQPQHF

V: TRBV20-1
size: few
D: -
J: TRBJ2-7
DNA: TGCAGTGTACAAGGCCGATCTTCCTACGAGCAGTACTTC
CDR3: CSVQGRSSYEQYF

V: TRBV7-6
size: few
D: -
J: TRBJ2-7
DNA: TGTGCCAGCAGCTTAGTGGGATCCGGGCCGCCCTACGAGCAGTACTTC
CDR3: CASSLVGSGPPYEQYF

V: TRBV28
size: many
D: TRBD1
J: TRBJ1-2
DNA: TGTGCCAGCAGTTTGTCAGGGGGAGGCTATGGCTACACCTTC
CDR3: CASSLSGGGYGYTF

V: TRBV10-3
size: -
D: TRBD2
J: TRBJ2-7
DNA: TGTGCCACTCAACTAGCGGGAGGGACCTACGAGCAGTACTTC
CDR3: CATQLAGGTYEQYF

V: TRBV7-2
size: few
D: -
J: TRBJ1-5
DNA: TGTGCCAGCAGCAGGGGGGTCGATCAGCCCCAGCATTTT
CDR3: CASSRGVDQPQHF

V: TRBV27
size: -
D: -
J: TRBJ1-1
DNA: TGTGCCAGCAGTGGGACCGCGCGCGGGGACACTGAAGCTTTCTTT
CDR3: CASSGTARGDTEAFF

V: TRBV6-1
size: -
D: TRBD2
J: TRBJ2-1
DNA: TGTGCCAGCAGCACCCTAGCGGGGGGGCCTCATGAGCAGTTCTTC
CDR3: CASSTLAGGPHEQFF

V: TRBV5-1
size: -
D: TRBD2
J: TRBJ2-4
DNA: TGCGCCAGCAGCCTGGGACTAACAAGGAACATTCAGTACTTC
CDR3: CASSLGLTRNIQYF